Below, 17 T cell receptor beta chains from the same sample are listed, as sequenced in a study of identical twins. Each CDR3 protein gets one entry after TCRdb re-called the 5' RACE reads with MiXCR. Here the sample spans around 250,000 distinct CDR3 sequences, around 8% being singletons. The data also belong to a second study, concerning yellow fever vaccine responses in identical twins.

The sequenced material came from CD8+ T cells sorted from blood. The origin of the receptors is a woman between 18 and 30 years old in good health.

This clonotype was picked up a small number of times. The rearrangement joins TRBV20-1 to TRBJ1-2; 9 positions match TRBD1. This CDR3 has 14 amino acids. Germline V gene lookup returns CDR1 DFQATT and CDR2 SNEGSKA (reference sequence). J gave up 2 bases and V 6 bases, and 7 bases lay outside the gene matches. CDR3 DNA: TGCAGTGCCATTCCTGGACAGGGGAACTATGGCTACACCTTC. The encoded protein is CSAIPGQGNYGYTF.

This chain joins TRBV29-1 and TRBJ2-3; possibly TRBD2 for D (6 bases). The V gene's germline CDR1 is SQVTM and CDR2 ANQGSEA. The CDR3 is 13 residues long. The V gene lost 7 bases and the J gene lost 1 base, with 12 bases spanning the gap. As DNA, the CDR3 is TGCAGCGGAGAGGCTAGCGGCACAGATACGCAGTATTTT. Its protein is CSGEASGTDTQYF.

As DNA, the CDR3 is TGCAGTGCTACAAGAATTACTGAAGCTTTCTTT. Its protein is CSATRITEAFF. The V and J genes are TRBV20-1 and TRBJ1-1, with no clear D. The CDR3 extends over 11 amino acids. V was trimmed by 4 bases and J by 5 bases, leaving 8 bases between them. The germline gives CDR1 DFQATT, CDR2 SNEGSKA (reference sequence).

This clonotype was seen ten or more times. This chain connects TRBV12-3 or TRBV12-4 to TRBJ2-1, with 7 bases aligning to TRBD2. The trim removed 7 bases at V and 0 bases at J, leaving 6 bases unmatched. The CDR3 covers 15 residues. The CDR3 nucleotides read TGTGCCAGCACCCTTGGCGGGAGCTCCTACAATGAGCAGTTCTTC. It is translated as CASTLGGSSYNEQFF.

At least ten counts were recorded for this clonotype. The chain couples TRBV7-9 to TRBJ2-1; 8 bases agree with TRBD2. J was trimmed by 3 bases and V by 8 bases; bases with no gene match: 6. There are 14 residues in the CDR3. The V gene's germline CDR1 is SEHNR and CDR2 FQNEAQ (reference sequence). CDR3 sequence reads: CASGQLAVYNEQFF. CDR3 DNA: TGTGCCAGCGGTCAACTAGCGGTCTACAATGAGCAGTTCTTC.

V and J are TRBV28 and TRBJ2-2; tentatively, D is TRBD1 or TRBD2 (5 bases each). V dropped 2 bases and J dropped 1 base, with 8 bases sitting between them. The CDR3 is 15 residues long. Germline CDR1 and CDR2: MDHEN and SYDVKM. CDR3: CASSLGDQNTGELFF. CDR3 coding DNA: TGTGCCAGCAGTTTAGGGGACCAGAACACCGGGGAGCTGTTTTTT.

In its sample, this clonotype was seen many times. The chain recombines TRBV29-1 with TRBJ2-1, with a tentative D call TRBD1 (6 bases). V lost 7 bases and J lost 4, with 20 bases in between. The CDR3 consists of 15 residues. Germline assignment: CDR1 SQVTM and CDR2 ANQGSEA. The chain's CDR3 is CSGFPSTGLYNEQFF. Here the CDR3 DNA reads TGCAGCGGGTTCCCTTCGACAGGCCTTTACAATGAGCAGTTCTTC.

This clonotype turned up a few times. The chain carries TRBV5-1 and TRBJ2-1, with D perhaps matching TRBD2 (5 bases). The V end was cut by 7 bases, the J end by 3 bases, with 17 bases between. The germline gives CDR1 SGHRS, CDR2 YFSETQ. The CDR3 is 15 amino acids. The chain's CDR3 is CASVVEGGHYNEQFF. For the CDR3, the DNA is TGCGCCAGCGTCGTAGAGGGTGGGCACTACAATGAGCAGTTCTTC.

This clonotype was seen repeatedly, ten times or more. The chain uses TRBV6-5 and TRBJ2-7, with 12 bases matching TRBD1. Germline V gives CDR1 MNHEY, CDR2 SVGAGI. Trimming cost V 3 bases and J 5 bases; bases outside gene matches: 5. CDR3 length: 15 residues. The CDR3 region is CASSYGTGGLDEQYF. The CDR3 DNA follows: TGTGCCAGCAGTTATGGGACAGGGGGCCTGGACGAGCAGTACTTC.

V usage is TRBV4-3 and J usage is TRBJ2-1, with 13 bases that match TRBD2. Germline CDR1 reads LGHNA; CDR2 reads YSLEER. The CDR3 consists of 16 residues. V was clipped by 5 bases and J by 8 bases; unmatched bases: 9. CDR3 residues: CASSDKGTSGTHEQFF. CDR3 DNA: TGCGCCAGCAGCGATAAAGGGACTAGCGGGACCCATGAGCAGTTCTTC.

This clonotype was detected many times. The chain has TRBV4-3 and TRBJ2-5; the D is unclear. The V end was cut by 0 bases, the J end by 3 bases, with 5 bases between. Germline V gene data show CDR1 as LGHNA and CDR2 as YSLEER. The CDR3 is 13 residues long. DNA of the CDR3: TGCGCCAGCAGCCAAGACAAGGAAGAGACCCAGTACTTC. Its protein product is CASSQDKEETQYF.

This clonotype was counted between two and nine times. This CDR3 is CASSLASGGTDTQYF. DNA for the CDR3: TGTGCCAGCAGCTTAGCGTCGGGGGGCACAGATACGCAGTATTTT. The chain recombines TRBV7-2 with TRBJ2-3, with D possibly being TRBD2 (6 bases). The V end was cut by 0 bases, the J end by 1 base, with 8 bases between. CDR3 length equals 15 residues. Germline CDR1 reads SGHTA; CDR2 reads FQGNSA.

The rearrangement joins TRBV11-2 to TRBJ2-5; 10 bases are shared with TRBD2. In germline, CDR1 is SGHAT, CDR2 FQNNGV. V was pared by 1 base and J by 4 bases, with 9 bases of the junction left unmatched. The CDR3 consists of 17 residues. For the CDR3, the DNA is TGTGCCAGCAGCTTAGTTTTTAGCGGGAGGAGAGGAGAGACCCAGTACTTC. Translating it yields CASSLVFSGRRGETQYF.

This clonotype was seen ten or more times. CDR3 nucleotide sequence: TGCAGCCCGGACTGCCCGCCCCTGGGGTTCAATCAGCCCCAGCATTTT. Protein: CSPDCPPLGFNQPQHF. The V and J genes are TRBV29-1 and TRBJ1-5; D unresolved. Germline CDR1 and CDR2: SQVTM and ANQGSEA. V was trimmed by 8 bases and J by 3 bases, leaving 23 bases between them. CDR3 length: 16 residues.

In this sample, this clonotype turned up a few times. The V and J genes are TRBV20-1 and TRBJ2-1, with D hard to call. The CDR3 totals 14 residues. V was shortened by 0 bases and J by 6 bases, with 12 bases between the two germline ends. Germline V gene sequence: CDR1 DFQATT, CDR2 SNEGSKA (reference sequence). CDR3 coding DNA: TGCAGTGCTAGAGACTTGCTAGAGTTCAATGAGCAGTTCTTC. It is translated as CSARDLLEFNEQFF.

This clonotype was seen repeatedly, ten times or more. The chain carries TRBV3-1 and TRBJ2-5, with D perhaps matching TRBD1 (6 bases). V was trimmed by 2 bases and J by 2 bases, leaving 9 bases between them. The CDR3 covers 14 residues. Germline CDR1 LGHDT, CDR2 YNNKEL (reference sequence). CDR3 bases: TGTGCCAGCAGCCAATCGGACAGTCAAGAGACCCAGTACTTC. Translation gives CASSQSDSQETQYF.

The CDR3 sequence is CSVEWDRVYVEQFF. The CDR3 DNA reads TGCAGCGTTGAATGGGACAGGGTTTATGTTGAGCAGTTCTTC. V usage is TRBV29-1 and J usage is TRBJ2-1; 9 bases are shared with TRBD1. The CDR3 is made up of 14 amino acids. Looked up from germline, CDR1 is SQVTM and CDR2 is ANQGSEA. With V trimmed by 2 bases and J by 9 bases, 8 bases remained unmatched.